The next 25 T cell receptor beta chains were all read from a single sample in a study of cytotoxic CD8 clonotypes in ibrutinib-treated CLL. Only in-frame clones appear in the TCRdb table, and some are missing; sequencing was by immunoSEQ multiplex PCR. The table shows roughly 160,000 clones, with 81% occurring only once. The sample here was PBMCs, taken after 12 months of ibrutinib treatment. Source of these receptors: a human donor with chronic lymphocytic leukemia.

The chain combines TRBV7-8 with TRBJ1-2, with 7 bases lining up with TRBD1. With V trimmed by 5 bases and J by 10 bases, 10 bases remained unmatched. Germline V gene lookup returns CDR1 SGHVS and CDR2 FQNEAQ. This CDR3 has 13 residues. The CDR3 here is CASSARDSRVYTF. The CDR3 DNA reads as TGTGCCAGCAGCGCCCGGGACAGTCGTGTCTACACCTTC.

The CDR3 region is CASSSDRRGTQYF. CDR3 DNA: TGTGCCAGCAGCTCCGACCGACGGGGTACGCAGTATTTT. The rearrangement uses TRBV7-2 and TRBJ2-3, with a tentative D call TRBD2 (5 bases). This CDR3 region has 13 residues. V lost 4 bases, J lost 8 bases, and 13 bases lay in between. Looked up from germline, CDR1 is SGHTA and CDR2 is FQGNSA.

V is TRBV19 and J is TRBJ1-2; D unresolved. The germline V gene encodes CDR1 LNHDA and CDR2 SQIVND (reference sequence). V dropped 5 bases and J dropped 6 bases, with 19 bases sitting between them. This CDR3 comprises 15 residues. The CDR3 reads CASSSTRIGVDGYTF. CDR3 bases: TGTGCCAGTAGTTCCACCCGGATTGGGGTTGATGGCTACACCTTC.

The rearrangement links TRBV28 to TRBJ2-5; D possibly corresponds to TRBD1 (6 bases). CDR1 and CDR2 from the germline V gene are MDHEN and SYDVKM. The CDR3 runs 13 residues. V shed 4 bases and J shed 5 bases, with 11 bases lying between them. CDR3 in DNA: TGTGCCAGCAGTTCGTCTAGGGGGGAGACCCAGTACTTC. Protein product: CASSSSRGETQYF.

This chain links TRBV29-1 with TRBJ2-1; D not resolved. V was clipped by 3 bases and J by 7 bases, with 19 bases between them. This CDR3 is 15 amino acids long. Germline-derived CDR1 and CDR2 are SQVTM and ANQGSEA. CDR3 sequence: CSVETPGLGWNEQFF. DNA for the CDR3: TGCAGCGTTGAGACCCCCGGGCTTGGTTGGAATGAGCAGTTCTTC.

The chain uses TRBV4-3 and TRBJ1-5; 8 nucleotides align to TRBD1. The CDR3 consists of 16 residues. Unmatched junction bases numbered 8, after V lost 3 bases and J lost 4 bases. CDR1 and CDR2 (germline): LGHNA, YSLEER. In nucleotides, the CDR3 is TGCGCCAGCAGCCAGCCGGACAGGGCGGCTAATCAGCCCCAGCATTTT. Protein sequence: CASSQPDRAANQPQHF.

The chain joins TRBV10-2 to TRBJ2-5; no reliable D call. Between the trimmed V and J ends, which lost 3 bases and 4 bases, there was a span of 9 bases. CDR3 length: 13 amino acids. Germline CDR1 WSHSY, CDR2 SAAADI. The CDR3 region has the DNA TGCGCCAGCAGTGAAAGGGTGGGAGAGACCCAGTACTTC. This encodes CASSERVGETQYF.

V is TRBV7-2 and J is TRBJ2-3; D may be TRBD2 (5 bases). The CDR3 has 16 residues. Germline V gene lookup returns CDR1 SGHTA and CDR2 FQGNSA. The germline V and J ends were trimmed by 1 base and 0 bases, with 11 bases remaining between them. The CDR3 DNA sequence: TGTGCCAGCAGCTTAGAGGGCGGGCCAAGCACAGATACGCAGTATTTT. Amino acids: CASSLEGGPSTDTQYF.

The V call is TRBV29-1, the J call TRBJ1-3, with TRBD1 as a possible D gene (6 bases). The germline gives CDR1 SQVTM, CDR2 ANQGSEA. The CDR3 is 16 amino acids. Between the trimmed V and J ends, which lost 6 bases and 1 base, there was a span of 19 bases. The DNA for the CDR3 is TGCAGCGTGATGGGGATTATGGGGGCTTCTGGAAACACCATATATTTT. Amino acid sequence: CSVMGIMGASGNTIYF. Looking up the rest from reference TRBV29-1 and TRBJ1-3 gives the full variable domain: SAVISQKPSRDICQRGTSLTIQCQVDSQVTMMFWYRQQPGQSLTLIATANQGSEATYESGFVIDKFPISRPNLTFSTLTVSNMSPEDSSIYLCSVMGIMGASGNTIYFGEGSWLTVV.

V usage is TRBV19 and J usage is TRBJ2-2, with unresolved D. Trimming cost V 5 bases and J 0 bases, with 10 bases left between them. The CDR3 runs to 15 residues. Germline V lookup: CDR1 LNHDA, CDR2 SQIVND (reference sequence). CDR3: CASSELFSNTGELFF. The CDR3 DNA sequence: TGTGCCAGTAGTGAACTGTTCTCGAACACCGGGGAGCTGTTTTTT.

V is TRBV28 and J is TRBJ1-5; D might be TRBD1 (6 bases). V dropped 7 bases and J dropped 4 bases, with 20 bases sitting between them. This CDR3 contains 16 residues. The germline gives CDR1 MDHEN, CDR2 SYDVKM. DNA for the CDR3: TGTGCCAGCACCTTGTTGGGGGCCGCAGGGAATCAGCCCCAGCATTTT. Translating gives CASTLLGAAGNQPQHF.

Only a few counts were recorded for this clone. The chain carries TRBV19 and TRBJ1-5; unclear D gene. The CDR3 covers 12 residues. Trimming took off 8 bases at V and 7 bases at J, with 12 bases between the two ends. CDR1 and CDR2 (germline): LNHDA, SQIVND (reference sequence). DNA of the CDR3: TGTGCCAGTTGTTTCGTCCGGCAGCCCCAGCATTTT. Translation: CASCFVRQPQHF.

This clone was found once. V usage is TRBV7-6 and J usage is TRBJ2-3, with a possible D match to TRBD1 (6 bases). Germline assignment: CDR1 SGHVS and CDR2 FNYEAQ. Trimming cost V 5 bases and J 6 bases, with 18 bases left between them. This CDR3 has 15 amino acids. CDR3 in DNA: TGTGCCAGCAGCCCCCGAGGGGGTTTCTCCGATACGCAGTATTTT. It translates to CASSPRGGFSDTQYF.

V and J are TRBV4-3 and TRBJ2-1; D might be TRBD1 (5 bases). This CDR3 region has 15 residues. V was shortened by 4 bases and J by 7 bases, with 17 bases between the two germline ends. Germline loops: CDR1 LGHNA, CDR2 YSLEER. CDR3 sequence reads: CASSPEGIQGNEQFF. For the CDR3, the DNA is TGCGCCAGCAGCCCGGAAGGGATCCAGGGTAATGAGCAGTTCTTC.

This clone has just one count. This rearrangement joins TRBV7-2 to TRBJ1-1, with D maybe TRBD1 (6 bases). Looked up from germline, CDR1 is SGHTA and CDR2 is FQGNSA. The CDR3 length is 14 residues. The V and J ends lost 8 bases and 1 base respectively, with 14 bases between them. The CDR3 is CASRPGAPNTEAFF. CDR3 nucleotides: TGTGCCAGCCGCCCAGGGGCACCGAACACTGAAGCTTTCTTT.

The rearrangement links TRBV10-1 to TRBJ1-4; no definite D call. There are 11 residues in the CDR3. Deletions cut 7 bases from V and 8 bases from J, with 8 bases between. Germline lookup yields CDR1 WNHNN and CDR2 SYGVQD (reference sequence). CDR3 sequence: CASTWSEKLFF. CDR3 DNA: TGCGCCAGCACCTGGAGCGAAAAACTGTTTTTT.

The chain combines TRBV28 with TRBJ1-1; 7 bases are a match to TRBD1. Per germline, CDR1 MDHEN and CDR2 SYDVKM. CDR3 length: 17 amino acids. After removal of 6 bases from V and 1 base from J, the junction contained 14 bases not matched to a gene. The CDR3 sequence: CASRSRQGGKRNTEAFF. In nucleotides, the CDR3 is TGTGCCAGCAGGTCCAGACAGGGCGGGAAGAGGAACACTGAAGCTTTCTTT.

The rearrangement links TRBV5-6 to TRBJ1-2; D ambiguous. With 0 bases removed from V and 5 bases from J, the gap between germline ends came to 8 bases. CDR1 is SGHDT, CDR2 YYEEEE, per germline. The CDR3 sequence is 13 residues long. CDR3 in amino acids: CASSLGQRYGYTF. CDR3 bases: TGTGCCAGCAGCTTGGGTCAGAGGTATGGCTACACCTTC.

This sequence joins TRBV5-4 and TRBJ2-2; 8 nucleotides match TRBD2. V was pared by 1 base and J by 1 base, with 3 bases of the junction left unmatched. CDR3 size: 16 residues. Germline loops: CDR1 SGHNT, CDR2 YYREEE (reference sequence). The CDR3 DNA is TGTGCCAGCAGCTTGTATAGCGGGGTGAACACCGGGGAGCTGTTTTTT. Translation gives CASSLYSGVNTGELFF.

The rearrangement joins TRBV4-3 to TRBJ1-1, with D perhaps matching TRBD1 (5 bases). Trimming cost V 0 bases and J 5 bases, with 13 bases left between them. The CDR3 totals 15 residues. Germline V lookup: CDR1 LGHNA, CDR2 YSLEER. The CDR3 here is CASSQDRGRGTEAFF. DNA of the CDR3: TGCGCCAGCAGCCAAGATCGGGGAAGGGGTACTGAAGCTTTCTTT.

This chain uses TRBV7-8 with TRBJ2-7, with D perhaps matching TRBD1 or TRBD2 (5 bases each). Trimming pared 0 bases from V and 3 bases from J, leaving 12 bases between. The CDR3 is 15 amino acids. CDR1 is SGHVS and CDR2 is FQNEAQ in the germline V gene. The CDR3 reads CASSLARDRNYEQYF. CDR3 bases: TGTGCCAGCAGCTTAGCCCGGGACCGGAACTACGAGCAGTACTTC.

This chain connects TRBV19 to TRBJ2-7; tentative D call: TRBD1 (5 bases). CDR3 length: 14 amino acids. The V end was cut by 3 bases, the J end by 3 bases, with 12 bases between. Germline lookup yields CDR1 LNHDA and CDR2 SQIVND (reference sequence). The CDR3 coding sequence is TGTGCCAGTAGTATGTCAGGGATGGGCTACGAGCAGTACTTC. It encodes CASSMSGMGYEQYF. The full variable domain, completed using reference TRBV19 and TRBJ2-7, is DGGITQSPKYLFRKEGQNVTLSCEQNLNHDAMYWYRQDPGQGLRLIYYSQIVNDFQKGDIAEGYSVSREKKESFPLTVTSAQKNPTAFYLCASSMSGMGYEQYFGPGTRLTVT.

The chain links TRBV6-1 to TRBJ1-1; unclear D gene. Trimming took off 4 bases at V and 5 bases at J, with 8 bases between the two ends. The V gene's germline CDR1 is MNHNS and CDR2 SASEGT. CDR3 size: 12 residues. The CDR3 region has the DNA TGTGCCAGCAGTGGGACTGGGACTGAAGCTTTCTTT. It encodes CASSGTGTEAFF.

The V and J genes are TRBV7-9 and TRBJ1-2, with D uncertain. In germline, CDR1 is SEHNR, CDR2 FQNEAQ (reference sequence). CDR3 size: 13 residues. V lost 1 base and J 8 bases, leaving 11 bases between the germline ends. The CDR3 protein is CASSLGTALGYTF. CDR3 coding DNA: TGTGCCAGCAGCTTAGGGACGGCGCTGGGCTACACCTTC.

The genes are TRBV2 and TRBJ2-7; D is unresolved. The CDR3 has 11 residues. Germline CDR1 SNHLY, CDR2 FYNNEI. With 5 bases removed from V and 7 bases from J, the gap between germline ends came to 9 bases. The CDR3 loop reads CASSPLGEQYF. The CDR3 nucleotides read TGTGCCAGCAGTCCGCTAGGGGAGCAGTACTTC.